This T cell receptor (beta chain) was obtained from a study of T cells after yellow fever vaccination. Whole-study results and caveats: A large majority of primary-vaccination clones showed up again after the booster (96% CD4, 75% to 90% CD8).

The V gene lost 2 bases and the J gene lost 4 bases, with 14 bases spanning the gap. The CDR3 has 15 amino acids. Germline V gene sequence: CDR1 LGHDT, CDR2 YNNKEL (reference sequence). In regard to this clonotype: As yet, its antigen is unknown.

TCRdb ran MiXCR on the 5' RACE reads and lists one entry per CDR3 protein. Among approximately 550,000 distinct CDR3 sequences listed, roughly 21% were seen once. The source was PBMCs, collected 15 days after the yellow fever booster vaccination. This chain connects TRBV3-1 to TRBJ1-1, with a weak D call TRBD1 (5 bases). The sequence derives from a man aged 25 to 40 who received the YFV17D yellow fever vaccine. The CDR3 DNA reads TGTGCCAGCAGCCAACAGGGAGTGAGTGGCACTGAAGCTTTCTTT. Encoded protein: CASSQQGVSGTEAFF.